This T cell receptor beta chain was identified during a study of radiotherapy plus CTLA-4 blockade in lung cancer. Whole-study findings and limits: Reports state that early shifts in blood T cell clones, with interferon-beta, best predicted response.

Of note for this clone: Its antigen remains unknown.

Focal radiation plus CTLA-4 blockade with ipilimumab was given to patients with chemo-refractory metastatic non-small-cell lung cancer. V lost 5 bases to trimming and J lost 5 bases, with 13 bases between them. Germline CDR1 and CDR2: SGHDT and YYEEEE. CDR3 length: 13 residues. Libraries were prepared by immunoSEQ multiplex PCR; TCRdb keeps only in-frame clonotypes and omits some of them. The sample has 50,000 to 70,000 clones, roughly 79% seen once. The sample was peripheral blood, taken from a patient treated with radiotherapy plus ipilimumab. The chain links TRBV5-6 to TRBJ2-5; D may be TRBD1 (6 bases). The source of this sequence is a human donor with non-small cell lung cancer whose response to radiotherapy plus ipilimumab could not be evaluated. The CDR3: CASRIQGSETQYF. As DNA, the CDR3 is TGTGCCAGCAGGATACAGGGTTCGGAGACCCAGTACTTC.